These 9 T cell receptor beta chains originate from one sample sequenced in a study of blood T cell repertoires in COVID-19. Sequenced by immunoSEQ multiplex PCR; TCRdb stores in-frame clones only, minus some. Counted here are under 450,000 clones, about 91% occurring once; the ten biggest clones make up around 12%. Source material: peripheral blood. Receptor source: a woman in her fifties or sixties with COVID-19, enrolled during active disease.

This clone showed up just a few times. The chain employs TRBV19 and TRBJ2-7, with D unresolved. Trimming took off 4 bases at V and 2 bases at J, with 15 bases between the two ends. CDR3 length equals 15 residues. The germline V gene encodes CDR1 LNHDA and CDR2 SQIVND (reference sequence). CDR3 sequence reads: CASSKAEATTYEQYF. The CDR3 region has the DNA TGTGCCAGTAGTAAGGCCGAGGCCACAACCTACGAGCAGTACTTC.

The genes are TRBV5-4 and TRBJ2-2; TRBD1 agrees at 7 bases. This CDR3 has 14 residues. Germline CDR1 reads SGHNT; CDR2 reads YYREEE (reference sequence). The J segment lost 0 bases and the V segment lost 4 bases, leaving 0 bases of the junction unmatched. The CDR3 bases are TGTGCCAGCAGCGGACAGGCGAACACCGGGGAGCTGTTTTTT. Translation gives CASSGQANTGELFF.

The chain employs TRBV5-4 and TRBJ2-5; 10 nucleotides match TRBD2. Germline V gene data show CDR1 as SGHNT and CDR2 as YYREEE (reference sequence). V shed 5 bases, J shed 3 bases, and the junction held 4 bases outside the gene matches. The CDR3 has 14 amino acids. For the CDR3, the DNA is TGTGCCAGCAGTAAAGCGGGGGGGAAAGAGACCCAGTACTTC. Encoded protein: CASSKAGGKETQYF. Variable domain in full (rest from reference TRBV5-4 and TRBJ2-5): ETGVTQSPTHLIKTRGQQVTLRCSSQSGHNTVSWYQQALGQGPQFIFQYYREEENGRGNFPPRFSGLQFPNYSSELNVNALELDDSALYLCASSKAGGKETQYFGPGTRLLVL.

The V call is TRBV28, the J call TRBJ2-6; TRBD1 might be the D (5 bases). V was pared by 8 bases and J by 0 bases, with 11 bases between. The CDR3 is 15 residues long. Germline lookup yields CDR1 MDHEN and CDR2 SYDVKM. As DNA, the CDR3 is TGTGCCAGCCTTACAGGAACCTCTGGGGCCAACGTCCTGACTTTC. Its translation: CASLTGTSGANVLTF.

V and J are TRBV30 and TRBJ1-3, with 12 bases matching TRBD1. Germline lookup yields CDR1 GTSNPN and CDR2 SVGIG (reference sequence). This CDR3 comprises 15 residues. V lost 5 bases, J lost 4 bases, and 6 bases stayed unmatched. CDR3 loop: CAWGPGQGAGNTIYF. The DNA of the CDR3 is TGTGCCTGGGGTCCGGGACAGGGGGCAGGAAACACCATATATTTT. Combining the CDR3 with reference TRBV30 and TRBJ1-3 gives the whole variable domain SQTIHQWPATLVQPVGSPLSLECTVEGTSNPNLYWYRQAAGRGLQLLFYSVGIGQISSEVPQNLSASRPQDRQFILSSKKLLLSDSGFYLCAWGPGQGAGNTIYFGEGSWLTVV.

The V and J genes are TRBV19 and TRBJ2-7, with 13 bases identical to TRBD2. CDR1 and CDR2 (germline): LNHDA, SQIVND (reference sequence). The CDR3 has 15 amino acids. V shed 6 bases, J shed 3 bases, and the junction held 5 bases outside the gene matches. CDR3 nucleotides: TGTGCCAGTAGGCCTGGACTAGCGGGGGTCTACGAGCAGTACTTC. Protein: CASRPGLAGVYEQYF.

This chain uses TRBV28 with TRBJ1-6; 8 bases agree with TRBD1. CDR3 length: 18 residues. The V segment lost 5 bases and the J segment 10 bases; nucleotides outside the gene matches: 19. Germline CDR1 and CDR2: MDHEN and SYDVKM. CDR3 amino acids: CASSPPQESDRVESPLHF. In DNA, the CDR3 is TGTGCCAGCAGTCCTCCCCAAGAGTCGGACAGGGTTGAATCACCCCTCCACTTT.

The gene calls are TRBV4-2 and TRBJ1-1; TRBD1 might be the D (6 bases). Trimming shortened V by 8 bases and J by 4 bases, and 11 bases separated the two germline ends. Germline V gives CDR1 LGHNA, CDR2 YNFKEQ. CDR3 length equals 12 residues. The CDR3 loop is CASSTGPTEAFF. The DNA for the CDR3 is TGTGCCAGCTCCACAGGGCCCACTGAAGCTTTCTTT.

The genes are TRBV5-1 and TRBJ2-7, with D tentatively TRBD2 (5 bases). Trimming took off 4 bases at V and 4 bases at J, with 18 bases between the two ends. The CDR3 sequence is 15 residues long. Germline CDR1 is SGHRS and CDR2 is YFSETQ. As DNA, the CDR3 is TGCGCCAGCAGCCCGGGGTACCGAAAGGAATACGAGCAGTACTTC. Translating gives CASSPGYRKEYEQYF.